This TCR beta chain was identified in a study of human T cells and chemical hapten exposure (dated by TCRdb to the early 2020s). For the wider study: For sensitization, 2% DPC in acetone was applied to an approximately 2 cm by approximately 2 cm area of upper inner arm skin. Throughout the roughly 25-week study period, patients were also given weekly therapeutic DPC doses on the scalp. Patch tests used Finn chambers with 0.01% DPC on the upper back, scored after 6 days by International Contact Dermatitis Research Group standards. The patient cohort, mostly female, included alopecia areata with under or over 50% scalp involvement, alopecia totalis and alopecia universalis. Libraries were pooled for sequencing, and variation in per-sample TCR yields was attributed mainly to small differences in library volumes within the pool. Peripheral blood TCR repertoire changes were tracked in vivo in alopecia patients during primary and secondary sensitization to the hapten diphenylcyclopropenone (DPC). Blood was sampled from patients pre-sensitization (week 0) and at 2, 6 and about 24 weeks after DPC sensitization. Blood for TCR sequencing was provided by twenty-nine alopecia patients at one to four time points (pre-sensitization, 2, 6 and 24 weeks).

This clonotype showed up many times. Its antigen is unknown. Qualities for individual bases were not recorded, and no much larger clone is one base off. The full study reports these points: No change with DPC sensitization was found in the number of TCRs above 1 in 1000 frequency, and no evidence of global repertoire structure alterations was found. Repeated subsampling changed both the strength of the expansion versus patch-test correlation and the threshold at which the correlation became significant. Expanded TCRs formed significantly more large CDR3 similarity clusters than pre-sensitization or healthy control sets, consistent with antigen-driven responses. The number of PT1 expanded TCRs positively correlated with patch test score, significant at thresholds 8, 16 and 32 but not 4. Because every patient had alopecia, a presumed autoimmune disease, the patients' immune response might differ from that of healthy individuals.

This specimen's time point label, interpreted: patch test 2, 6 weeks after DPC sensitization. The treatment or condition label corresponds to: therapeutic diphenylcyclopropenone sensitization with weekly scalp DPC. Blood at each patch-test visit was drawn before the patch test was applied. Patients were considered eligible if aged 18 to 70, diagnosed with alopecia and deemed suitable for DPC therapy, and patients were excluded if pregnant. Unfractionated whole blood was collected in Tempus Blood RNA tubes, and total RNA was extracted from that blood. Library generation was performed with RACE. Sequencing was performed on a NextSeq 500. Library preparation attached unique molecular identifiers to individual cDNA molecules for quantitative, reproducible TCR counting. From each blood RNA sample, both TCR alpha and TCR beta chains were sequenced. The source study handled its data this way. The median number of TCRs per sample was around 96,000, ranging from 23,224 to 690,600. V, J and CDR3 annotation of the TCR reads was performed with the Decombinator software suite. Every sample was subsampled to the same number of TCRs (28,000) for the PS versus PT1 abundance plots. TCRs were defined as expanded if absent before sensitization and observed at least eight times at the 2-week time point. The public sequencing data were trimmed at Q25 with fastp and processed into clonotypes with MiXCR by TCRdb, which kept only in-frame beta chains. Entries are consolidated by CDR3 protein sequence, retaining the most common genes and DNA. The V and J calls, along with clone size, are taken from TCRdb and not from the paper's own processing. The sample includes some 84,000 distinct CDR3 sequences, with 10% observed a single time. The ten largest clones add up to less than 6.5% of the sample.

The CDR3 has 15 amino acids, counting the end cysteine and phenylalanine. Here the CDR3 DNA is all that survives: 45 bases in frame from base 1. As encoded in the germline V gene, CDR1 is SGHRS while CDR2 is YFSETQ. V is pruned by 4 bases and J by 5 bases, leaving 7 bases of the junction without a gene match. The sequence was collected from a woman between 45 and 60 years old with alopecia areata. Some clones in this sample may be carry-over from other donors' samples. This sequence uses TRBV5-1 and TRBJ2-1; TRBD2 agrees with 9 junctional bases. The sequences come from whole blood, collected in connection with sensitization to the hapten diphenylcyclopropenone (DPC). In nucleotide form, the sequence is TGCGCCAGCAGCCTCCGGGGCGGGAGGGACAATGAGCAGTTCTTC. Its protein reads: CASSLRGGRDNEQFF.